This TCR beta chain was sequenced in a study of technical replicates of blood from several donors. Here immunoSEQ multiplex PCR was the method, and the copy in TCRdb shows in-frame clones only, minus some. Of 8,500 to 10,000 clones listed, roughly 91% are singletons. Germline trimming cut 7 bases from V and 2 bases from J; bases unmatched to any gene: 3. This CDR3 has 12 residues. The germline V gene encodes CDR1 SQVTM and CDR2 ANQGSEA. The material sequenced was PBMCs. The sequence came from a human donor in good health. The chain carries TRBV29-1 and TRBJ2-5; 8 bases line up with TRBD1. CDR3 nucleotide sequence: TGCAGCGCCCGGACAGGGCAAGAGACCCAGTACTTC. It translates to CSARTGQETQYF.